What follows are 22 T cell receptor beta chains derived from one specimen sequenced in a study of siplizumab effects on memory and regulatory T cells. Measured with immunoSEQ multiplex PCR; TCRdb has only the in-frame clones, and not every one. This repertoire shows 97,000 or so clones, roughly nine tenths found once; its top ten account for roughly 1.1%. What was sequenced was CD4+ T cells sorted from blood. The receptor set was obtained from a human donor in good health.

The CDR3 spells CASSWGTSRSYNEQFF. CDR3 DNA sequence: TGTGCCAGCAGCTGGGGGACATCCCGCTCCTACAATGAGCAGTTCTTC. The rearrangement uses TRBV7-8 and TRBJ2-1; weak D call: TRBD1 (6 bases). The V end was cut by 4 bases, the J end by 0 bases, with 13 bases between. The CDR3 contains 16 residues. CDR1 is SGHVS and CDR2 is FQNEAQ in the germline V gene.

The rearrangement joins TRBV28 to TRBJ2-7, with D possibly matching TRBD1 (5 bases). The CDR3 has 13 amino acids. Germline assignment: CDR1 MDHEN and CDR2 SYDVKM. Between the trimmed V and J ends, which lost 3 bases and 2 bases, there was a span of 8 bases. The CDR3 sequence: CASSFTGPYEQYF. CDR3 in DNA: TGTGCCAGCAGTTTCACAGGACCCTACGAGCAGTACTTC.

V and J are TRBV6-5 and TRBJ2-3; TRBD1 matches at 7 bases. This CDR3 region has 15 residues. Per the germline V gene, CDR1 is MNHEY and CDR2 is SVGAGI. J gave up 1 base and V 6 bases, and 7 bases lay outside the gene matches. The CDR3 here is CASRPQGCGTDTQYF. The CDR3 region has the DNA TGTGCCAGCAGACCACAGGGGTGTGGCACAGATACGCAGTATTTT.

V usage is TRBV5-5 and J usage is TRBJ2-3; no firm D call. The ends were cut back, 1 base at V and 0 bases at J, with 6 bases in the middle. The CDR3 is 14 amino acids. In germline, CDR1 is SGHKS, CDR2 YYEKEE (reference sequence). As DNA, the CDR3 is TGTGCCAGCAGCTTGTTGGCTAGCACAGATACGCAGTATTTT. It yields the protein CASSLLASTDTQYF.

This chain links TRBV27 with TRBJ2-7; D possibly corresponds to TRBD2 (5 bases). CDR3 length: 14 amino acids. Trimming shortened V by 6 bases and J by 4 bases, and 16 bases separated the two germline ends. CDR1 MNHEY and CDR2 SMNVEV come from the germline V gene (reference sequence). CDR3 DNA sequence: TGTGCCAGCAGGTGGACGGACTTGGCTTACGAGCAGTACTTC. This codes for CASRWTDLAYEQYF.

The chain combines TRBV28 with TRBJ1-5; weak D call: TRBD1 (6 bases). V lost 8 bases to trimming and J lost 2 bases, with 16 bases between them. CDR3 length equals 15 residues. The germline V gene encodes CDR1 MDHEN and CDR2 SYDVKM. The CDR3 sequence is CASWGPAVGNQPQHF. As DNA, the CDR3 is TGTGCCAGCTGGGGGCCGGCGGTCGGCAATCAGCCCCAGCATTTT.

The chain carries TRBV11-2 and TRBJ1-1; 9 bases map to TRBD1. Germline CDR1 and CDR2: SGHAT and FQNNGV. After removal of 3 bases from V and 8 bases from J, the junction contained 4 bases not matched to a gene. The CDR3 has 13 amino acids. The CDR3 here is CASSLRQGGEAFF. The CDR3 DNA sequence: TGTGCCAGCAGCTTGAGACAGGGGGGGGAAGCTTTCTTT.

The chain joins TRBV13 to TRBJ1-2; no reliable D call. V dropped 1 base and J dropped 8 bases, with 11 bases sitting between them. The germline V gene encodes CDR1 PRHDT and CDR2 FYEKMQ (reference sequence). This CDR3 contains 13 residues. CDR3 nucleotide sequence: TGTGCCAGCAGCTTAGACCAGGTTGGAGGCTACACCTTC. Translation: CASSLDQVGGYTF.

The rearrangement joins TRBV6-1 to TRBJ2-1; D not certain. This CDR3 is built from 12 residues. Trimming removed 6 bases from V and 3 bases from J, with 6 bases in between. CDR1 is MNHNS and CDR2 is SASEGT in the germline V gene. The CDR3 region has the DNA TGTGCCAGCAGCTTAGTCTACAATGAGCAGTTCTTC. It is translated as CASSLVYNEQFF.

The CDR3 here is CASSERFYGYTF. The DNA of the CDR3 is TGTGCCAGCAGTGAAAGGTTCTATGGCTACACCTTC. This chain links TRBV6-1 with TRBJ1-2; the D is unclear. CDR3 size: 12 residues. Germline CDR1 and CDR2: MNHNS and SASEGT. V gave up 2 bases and J gave up 4 bases, with 5 bases separating them.

The CDR3 DNA reads as TGTGCCAGCAGTTACCTCGACAACCCACTGAACACTGAAGCTTTCTTT. This sequence encodes CASSYLDNPLNTEAFF. This chain uses TRBV28 with TRBJ1-1; the D is unclear. CDR3 length equals 16 residues. Germline values: CDR1 MDHEN, CDR2 SYDVKM. V shed 4 bases and J shed 0 bases, with 15 bases lying between them.

The chain uses TRBV28 and TRBJ2-6, with D hard to call. The CDR3 contains 18 residues. Germline values: CDR1 MDHEN, CDR2 SYDVKM. Between the trimmed V and J ends, which lost 3 bases and 4 bases, there was a span of 19 bases. The CDR3 loop reads CASSFFGTPGQGANVLTF. CDR3 DNA sequence: TGTGCCAGCAGTTTCTTCGGCACGCCTGGCCAAGGGGCCAACGTCCTGACTTTC.

This chain's CDR3 is CASSLTGFTGELFF. The CDR3 nucleotides are TGTGCCAGCAGCCTGACAGGGTTCACCGGGGAGCTGTTTTTT. The V gene is TRBV7-9, the J gene TRBJ2-2, with TRBD1 identical over 7 bases. This CDR3 has 14 amino acids. Per the germline V gene, CDR1 is SEHNR and CDR2 is FQNEAQ (reference sequence). V was clipped by 5 bases and J by 4 bases; unmatched bases: 4.

This chain uses TRBV5-6 with TRBJ2-5; TRBD1 agrees at 9 bases. The CDR3 covers 16 residues. V shed 2 bases, J shed 7 bases, and the junction held 12 bases outside the gene matches. CDR1 is SGHDT and CDR2 is YYEEEE in the germline V gene. The CDR3 DNA reads TGTGCCAGCAGCTTCCGGGTAGGACAGGGGAATCCGACCCAGTACTTC. Encoded protein: CASSFRVGQGNPTQYF.

The chain carries TRBV7-9 and TRBJ2-1; a weak D match, TRBD2 (6 bases). There are 15 residues in the CDR3. From germline, CDR1 is SEHNR and CDR2 FQNEAQ (reference sequence). V lost 2 bases and J lost 6, with 14 bases in between. CDR3 coding DNA: TGTGCCAGCAGCTTAAAACTAGTTAGCGGCAATGAGCAGTTCTTC. Translation gives CASSLKLVSGNEQFF.

V usage is TRBV18 and J usage is TRBJ2-7, with TRBD1 matching over 11 bases. Germline CDR1 is KGHSH and CDR2 is LQKENI. The CDR3 has 18 amino acids. Trimming took 4 bases from V and 3 from J; bases not matched to a gene: 14. CDR3: CASSLLHNSGTGGYEQYF. DNA of the CDR3: TGTGCCAGCTCACTACTACACAATTCCGGGACAGGGGGCTACGAGCAGTACTTC.

The genes are TRBV10-3 and TRBJ2-7; 11 bases align to TRBD2. V was pared by 7 bases and J by 5 bases, with 4 bases of the junction left unmatched. The CDR3 has 13 residues. Germline V gene sequence: CDR1 ENHRY, CDR2 SYGVKD. In nucleotides, the CDR3 is TGTGCCATCACACCGGGACTAGCGGACGAGCAGTACTTC. This translates into CAITPGLADEQYF.

This rearrangement joins TRBV9 to TRBJ1-2; D remains ambiguous. The CDR3 totals 14 residues. V was pared by 5 bases and J by 3 bases, with 14 bases between. CDR1 is SGDLS and CDR2 is YYNGEE in the germline V gene. The CDR3 spells CASRDQDPYYGYTF. The CDR3 region has the DNA TGTGCCAGCAGGGACCAGGACCCATACTATGGCTACACCTTC.

The V and J genes are TRBV6-5 and TRBJ1-1; D not resolved. Trimming took 6 bases from V and 10 from J, leaving 18 bases between them. The V gene's germline CDR1 is MNHEY and CDR2 SVGAGI. The CDR3 sequence is 13 residues long. DNA for the CDR3: TGTGCCAGCAGAGGTCTGCCACACGGAGGAGCTTTCTTT. It translates to CASRGLPHGGAFF.

This clone was counted a few times. The chain couples TRBV2 to TRBJ1-2, with no clear D. This CDR3 has 14 residues. Per germline, CDR1 SNHLY and CDR2 FYNNEI. Trimming took 6 bases from V and 8 from J, leaving 19 bases between them. The CDR3 reads CASSEVSGYGGYTF. In DNA form, the CDR3 reads TGTGCCAGCAGCGAGGTGAGCGGTTACGGAGGCTACACCTTC.

The chain employs TRBV7-6 and TRBJ2-1, with 7 bases matching TRBD2. The CDR3 has 13 amino acids. Germline V gene lookup returns CDR1 SGHVS and CDR2 FNYEAQ. Trimming removed 5 bases from V and 14 bases from J; junction bases left unmatched: 12. CDR3 residues: CASSPGRGTKKFF. Here the CDR3 DNA reads TGTGCCAGCAGCCCCGGGCGCGGGACTAAGAAGTTCTTC.

This chain links TRBV5-4 with TRBJ2-2; the D gene could be TRBD1 or TRBD2 (5 bases each). V lost 4 bases and J lost 6, with 19 bases in between. This CDR3 is 16 amino acids long. The V gene's germline CDR1 is SGHNT and CDR2 YYREEE (reference sequence). As DNA, the CDR3 is TGTGCCAGCAGCCCGAACTCGGGGACGGGTCCCGGGGAGCTGTTTTTT. It is translated as CASSPNSGTGPGELFF.